The 26 T cell receptor beta chains below come from one sample, sequenced in a study of blood T cells in healthy people across ages. Primed by a sample-barcoded 5' primer and a J-beta primer mix, a second PCR proceeded for 7 to 11 cycles. Via MiXCR, TCRdb re-called the 5' RACE reads, giving one row per CDR3 protein. Of 780,000 or so distinct CDR3 sequences listed, about 53% are singletons. The sample was blood. The receptor set was obtained from a man aged 80 or over in good health.

This clonotype was detected a few times. This chain connects TRBV11-2 to TRBJ2-7, with unresolved D. The CDR3 runs 13 residues. From germline, CDR1 is SGHAT and CDR2 FQNNGV. Trimming took off 1 base at V and 6 bases at J, with 10 bases between the two ends. The DNA of the CDR3 is TGTGCCAGCAGCTTAGTCCCCACGGCCGAGCAGTACTTC. Residues: CASSLVPTAEQYF.

V usage is TRBV5-5 and J usage is TRBJ2-7; D gene unclear. Trimming cost V 3 bases and J 4 bases, with 11 bases left between them. From germline, CDR1 is SGHKS and CDR2 YYEKEE (reference sequence). This CDR3 has 13 amino acids. CDR3 DNA sequence: TGTGCCAGCAGCTCCGTTGACTTGTACGAGCAGTACTTC. Translated, it gives CASSSVDLYEQYF.

The chain employs TRBV25-1 and TRBJ2-5; 8 nucleotides line up with TRBD2. The end of the DNA aligns better with TRBJ2-7, so the J call may be wrong. The CDR3 consists of 13 residues. Germline values: CDR1 MGHDK, CDR2 SYGVNS. This chain's CDR3 is CAAGRGLGYEQYF. DNA of the CDR3: TGTGCCGCCGGGAGGGGATTGGGCTACGAGCAGTACTTC.

This clonotype occurred once. The CDR3 region has the DNA TGTGCCAGCAGCTCAAGGACAGGGGGCCCAGAGACCCAGTACTTC. This gives the protein CASSSRTGGPETQYF. V and J are TRBV11-1 and TRBJ2-5; 11 bases are a match to TRBD1. CDR3 length: 15 residues. V lost 4 bases, J lost 4 bases, and 5 bases stayed unmatched. Germline loops: CDR1 SGHAT, CDR2 FQDESV (reference sequence).

This chain joins TRBV6-5 and TRBJ2-3, with 7 positions matching TRBD2. CDR3 length: 15 residues. The germline gives CDR1 MNHEY, CDR2 SVGAGI. With 9 bases clipped from V and 1 base from J, the junction kept 10 bases outside the gene matches. The DNA of the CDR3 is TGTGCCAGTAGAAGCCGGGAGGTCGGCACAGATACGCAGTATTTT. This encodes CASRSREVGTDTQYF.

The J gene is TRBJ2-7, the V gene TRBV4-2; 8 bases fit TRBD2. The V and J ends lost 0 bases and 4 bases, in that order; junction bases with no gene match: 8. Germline CDR1 is LGHNA and CDR2 is YNFKEQ. CDR3 size: 16 residues. CDR3 sequence reads: CASSQDYGAGEYEQYF. In nucleotides, the CDR3 is TGTGCCAGCAGCCAAGACTATGGAGCGGGAGAGTACGAGCAGTACTTC.

In this sample, this clonotype turned up a few times. V gene TRBV3-1 combines with J gene TRBJ1-2; D possibly corresponds to TRBD1 (5 bases). This CDR3 region has 15 residues. The ends were cut back, 4 bases at V and 7 bases at J, with 19 bases in the middle. Germline V lookup: CDR1 LGHDT, CDR2 YNNKEL (reference sequence). DNA for the CDR3: TGTGCCAGCAGCCCCGGCGCGGGGACTGTAGGTGGCTACACCTTC. Translation gives CASSPGAGTVGGYTF.

There are a few counts of this clonotype. Mismatch with germline at one junction end may stem from a read error. J is TRBJ1-5 and V is TRBV5-1; TRBD1 aligns across 7 bases. Germline CDR1 and CDR2: SGHRS and YFSETQ. The CDR3 has 14 amino acids. The CDR3 loop reads CASSLGGQGQPQHF. The CDR3 DNA follows: TGTGCCAGCAGCTTAGGGGGCCAGGGACAGCCCCAGCATTTT.

V is TRBV3-1 and J is TRBJ1-2, with D possibly TRBD1 on 5 matching bases. Germline values: CDR1 LGHDT, CDR2 YNNKEL (reference sequence). This CDR3 spans 15 amino acids. Trimming stripped 4 bases from V and 6 bases from J, with 18 bases between. The CDR3 coding sequence is TGTGCCAGCAGCCCCTCCGGGACTTCGGCCCATGGCTACACCTTC. Translating it yields CASSPSGTSAHGYTF.

This clonotype was picked up one time. A junction boundary mismatches the germline segment, possibly from a read error. V gene TRBV25-1 combines with J gene TRBJ2-1; D is undetermined. The CDR3 spans 12 residues. Germline CDR1 is MGHDK and CDR2 is SYGVNS. In DNA form, the CDR3 reads TGCGCCAGCATGGAAGGTTACAATGAGCAGTTCTTC. Residues: CASMEGYNEQFF.

This chain connects TRBV2 to TRBJ1-5, with D possibly being TRBD1 (5 bases). The CDR3 totals 13 residues. The germline gives CDR1 SNHLY, CDR2 FYNNEI. Deletions cut 6 bases from V and 7 bases from J, with 13 bases between. In DNA, the CDR3 is TGTGCCAGCAGCAGGGAACATCGGCAGCCCCAGCATTTT. It translates to CASSREHRQPQHF.

This clonotype has just a few counts. In DNA form, the CDR3 reads TGCAGCGTTGATACAGGGACAAGCTCCTACAATGAGCAGTTCTTC. Amino acid sequence: CSVDTGTSSYNEQFF. The V gene is TRBV29-1, the J gene TRBJ2-1; possibly TRBD1 for D (6 bases). V was shortened by 3 bases and J by 0 bases, with 12 bases between the two germline ends. This CDR3 has 15 residues. From germline, CDR1 is SQVTM and CDR2 ANQGSEA.

This clonotype turned up a few times. The V gene is TRBV6-1, the J gene TRBJ2-7; D ambiguous. Germline CDR1 and CDR2: MNHNS and SASEGT. The CDR3 extends over 15 amino acids. The germline V and J ends were trimmed by 6 bases and 3 bases, with 18 bases remaining between them. Here the CDR3 reads CASSYPITGGYEQYF. As DNA, the CDR3 is TGTGCCAGCAGCTACCCGATTACGGGCGGCTACGAGCAGTACTTC.

Details on this clonotype: A single base separates this from a much larger clone, so it may be a read error. This chain joins TRBV2 and TRBJ2-7, with 9 bases fitting TRBD1. The V gene end was trimmed by 4 bases and the J gene end by 2 bases; junction bases not matched to a gene: 0. CDR3 length: 13 residues. Germline V gene sequence: CDR1 SNHLY, CDR2 FYNNEI. The CDR3 reads CASSGDRAYEQYF. The DNA for the CDR3 is TGTGCCAGCAGTGGGGACAGGGCCTACGAGCAGTACTTC.

The chain joins TRBV29-1 to TRBJ2-7, with 7 bases lining up with TRBD1. The CDR3 has 12 amino acids. Germline CDR1 reads SQVTM; CDR2 reads ANQGSEA. In DNA form, the CDR3 reads TGCAACGTCGAGACAGGGTTCGACGAGCAGTACTTC. It encodes CNVETGFDEQYF.

This clonotype was detected only a few times. The chain carries TRBV9 and TRBJ2-5, with D tentatively TRBD2 (5 bases). The CDR3 is 17 residues long. The V gene's germline CDR1 is SGDLS and CDR2 YYNGEE. V gave up 0 bases and J gave up 1 base, with 16 bases separating them. In DNA, the CDR3 is TGTGCCAGCAGCGTAGAACACGGGGTAGGGAGCCAAGAGACCCAGTACTTC. It specifies CASSVEHGVGSQETQYF.

This clonotype was found once. The chain recombines TRBV20-1 with TRBJ1-1, with D possibly matching TRBD1 (6 bases). The CDR3 has 16 residues. V was shortened by 0 bases and J by 1 base, with 15 bases between the two germline ends. The germline CDR1 and CDR2 sequences are DFQATT and SNEGSKA (reference sequence). CDR3 in amino acids: CSARDYSRGQNTEAFF. CDR3 sequence (DNA): TGCAGTGCTAGAGATTACAGTCGGGGGCAGAACACTGAAGCTTTCTTT.

V is TRBV27 and J is TRBJ2-3; D call uncertain. The V and J ends lost 7 bases and 14 bases respectively, with 13 bases between them. The CDR3 sequence is 10 residues long. The germline CDR1 and CDR2 sequences are MNHEY and SMNVEV (reference sequence). The CDR3 DNA follows: TGTGCCAGCATCGGCAGATACGCGTATTTT. Its protein is CASIGRYAYF.

The V call is TRBV14, the J call TRBJ2-2; D uncertain. The V end was cut by 1 base, the J end by 4 bases, with 13 bases between. The CDR3 is 16 amino acids. CDR1 and CDR2 (germline): SGHDN, FVKESK. The CDR3, as DNA: TGTGCCAGCAGCCAAGGGGGTTGGGGTCGCACCGGGGAGCTGTTTTTT. It codes for CASSQGGWGRTGELFF.

The V gene is TRBV21-1, the J gene TRBJ1-6. TRBV21-1 is designated a pseudogene. The CDR3 has 13 residues. CDR3: CASSSGVNSPLHF. In DNA, the CDR3 is TGTGCCAGCTCAAGTGGGGTTAATTCACCCCTCCACTTT.

The V gene is TRBV20-1, the J gene TRBJ2-4, with TRBD2 matching over 12 bases. V lost 6 bases and J lost 13; bases outside the gene matches: 19. Germline CDR1 DFQATT, CDR2 SNEGSKA (reference sequence). This CDR3 is 16 amino acids long. The CDR3 loop is CSAPVLAGGVYNEQYF. The CDR3 DNA reads TGCAGTGCCCCGGTACTAGCGGGAGGAGTCTACAATGAGCAGTACTTC.

This chain uses TRBV5-1 with TRBJ2-7; 8 bases line up with TRBD2. The CDR3 consists of 17 residues. Germline CDR1 SGHRS, CDR2 YFSETQ. V lost 0 bases, J lost 3 bases, and 11 bases stayed unmatched. The CDR3 nucleotides are TGCGCCAGCAGCTTGGGGGGCACTAGCGGAGGTTTCTACGAGCAGTACTTC. This sequence encodes CASSLGGTSGGFYEQYF.

The V gene is TRBV24-1, the J gene TRBJ2-3; D not certain. The CDR3 runs 12 residues. Per germline, CDR1 KGHDR and CDR2 SFDVKD. The V end lost 3 bases, the J end lost 14 bases, and 14 bases lay between the germline ends. The chain's CDR3 is CATSDSVGYAYF. Written as DNA, the CDR3 is TGTGCCACCAGTGATAGTGTCGGATACGCGTATTTT.

CDR3 in amino acids: CASSPIIMTSGRANNEQFF. In DNA form, the CDR3 reads TGTGCCAGCAGCCCCATAATCATGACTAGCGGGAGGGCGAACAATGAGCAGTTCTTC. The chain is built from TRBV7-3 and TRBJ2-1; 14 nucleotides line up with TRBD2. Germline loops: CDR1 SGHTA, CDR2 FQGTGA. There are 19 residues in the CDR3. V lost 5 bases and J lost 5; bases outside the gene matches: 14.

This clonotype has just a few counts. J is TRBJ2-1 and V is TRBV10-1; 9 bases are a match to TRBD1. V shed 2 bases and J 5 bases; nucleotides not matched to a gene: 7. Germline CDR1 is WNHNN and CDR2 is SYGVQD (reference sequence). This CDR3 has 16 amino acids. The DNA for the CDR3 is TGCGCCAGCAGTGAGGACAGGGGGGTAGGGAACAATGAGCAGTTCTTC. Protein: CASSEDRGVGNNEQFF.

This clonotype was counted a few times. The chain carries TRBV7-9 and TRBJ2-7; TRBD2 might be the D (5 bases). The V end lost 1 base, the J end lost 7 bases, and 17 bases lay between the germline ends. CDR1 is SEHNR and CDR2 is FQNEAQ in the germline V gene (reference sequence). This CDR3 contains 15 residues. The CDR3 nucleotides read TGTGCCAGCAGCTTAGGGGCGGGCGGTCCTACTGAGCAGTACTTC. Its translation is CASSLGAGGPTEQYF.